This T cell receptor beta chain appears in the sequencing data of a study of identical twins. There are a few counts of this clonotype. Losses at the gene ends were 0 bases for V and 0 bases for J; bases not matched to a gene: 8. Germline CDR1 and CDR2: MNHEY and SVGAGI. CDR3 length: 18 residues. TCRdb processed the 5' RACE reads anew with MiXCR; each CDR3 protein has one entry. The sample has 1.5 million or so distinct CDR3 sequences, about 32% seen once. J is TRBJ2-1 and V is TRBV6-5; 7 bases align to TRBD2. This receptor was taken from a newborn girl in good health. The sequencing input was cord blood. For the CDR3, the DNA is TGTGCCAGCAGTTACTCGACCGGGACTACCTTCTCCTACAATGAGCAGTTCTTC. Translated: CASSYSTGTTFSYNEQFF.